This T cell receptor beta chain derives from a study of T cell repertoires in cytomegalovirus infection. The sample holds a few counts of this clonotype. The germline CDR1 and CDR2 sequences are SGDLS and YYNGEE. Losses at the gene ends were 0 bases for V and 0 bases for J; bases not matched to a gene: 3. CDR3 length equals 16 residues. TCRdb reprocessed the reads with MiXCR, giving one entry per CDR3 protein. The data contain approximately 260,000 distinct CDR3 sequences, more than 15% of them singletons. The gene calls are TRBV9 and TRBJ2-1, with TRBD1 matching over 7 bases. Specimen: CD8+ T cells from PBMCs. The TCR was taken from a human donor in good health (CMV status not recorded). Some clones in this sample may be carry-over from other donors' samples. In nucleotides, the CDR3 is TGTGCCAGCAGCGTAGCGGGACAGAGCTCCTACAATGAGCAGTTCTTC. Protein: CASSVAGQSSYNEQFF. The full variable domain, its missing parts supplied by reference TRBV9 and TRBJ2-1, is DSGVTQTPKHLITATGQRVTLRCSPRSGDLSVYWYQQSLDQGLQFLIQYYNGEERAKGNILERFSAQQFPDLHSELNLSSLELGDSALYFCASSVAGQSSYNEQFFGPGTRLTVL.